A selection of T cell receptor beta chains follows, all from one sample in a study of T cell responses to AZD1222 COVID-19 vaccine. Data came from immunoSEQ multiplex PCR; TCRdb stores just in-frame clones and leaves some out. The sample includes 180,000 or so clones, about 93% of them seen just once. Specimen: peripheral blood, collected 28 days after the second dose of the MenACWY control vaccine. These receptors were obtained from an adult who received the MenACWY meningococcal vaccine as a control. Each CDR3 is given with its conserved first and last residue. Clone size, where shown, is once, few, many, or a class for clones that have expanded.

J gene | V gene | clone size | CDR3 protein
TRBJ2-3 | TRBV5-6 | . | CASSQQGPRYF
TRBJ1-5 | TRBV28 | . | CASRRTGNSNQPQHF
TRBJ2-2 | TRBV30 | . | CAWSVGMGPATGELFF
TRBJ2-7 | TRBV6-5 | . | CASSYLSGGSYEQYF
TRBJ1-2 | TRBV14 | . | CASSHGGWGRNYGYTF
TRBJ1-2 | TRBV5-1 | few | CASSLDSYGYTF
TRBJ2-6 | TRBV19 | . | CAVNREPGANVLTF
TRBJ2-2 | TRBV6-5 | . | CASSYDGRGSTGELFF
TRBJ2-3 | TRBV19 | . | CASSIGLAGGHTQYF
TRBJ1-1 | TRBV4-1 | . | CASSQGSGNTEAFF
TRBJ2-3 | TRBV19 | once | CASSIRTGISTDTQYF
TRBJ1-1 | TRBV25-1 | . | CAGSEYNRNTEAFF
TRBJ1-1 | TRBV19 | . | CASSAAGGHATEAFF
TRBJ1-1 | TRBV7-2 | . | CASSTQGGFTEAFF
TRBJ1-1 | TRBV5-4 | few | CASSFLATEAFF